This T cell receptor (beta chain) was sequenced during a study of shared clonotypes between healthy human individuals. Naive-designated CD8 cells lacked CD45RO, were positively enriched for CCR7, and omitted terminally differentiated effector memory CD45RA+ cells. V gave up 3 bases and J gave up 0 bases; unmatched junction bases: 13. The CDR3 spans 20 residues. Germline values: CDR1 MNHNS, CDR2 SASEGT. Repertoires were generated with immunoSEQ multiplex PCR, while TCRdb's copy carries only in-frame clones and drops some. Of hundreds of thousands of clones listed, around 92% are singletons. The TCR sequence derives from a man aged 30 to 45 in good health. The sample was naive CD8+ T cells sorted from blood. The chain carries TRBV6-1 and TRBJ2-1; 11 bases map to TRBD2. The CDR3 nucleotides are TGTGCCAGCAGTGACCTTGGACTAGCGGGCGAGGGGAGCTCCTACAATGAGCAGTTCTTC. It codes for CASSDLGLAGEGSSYNEQFF.